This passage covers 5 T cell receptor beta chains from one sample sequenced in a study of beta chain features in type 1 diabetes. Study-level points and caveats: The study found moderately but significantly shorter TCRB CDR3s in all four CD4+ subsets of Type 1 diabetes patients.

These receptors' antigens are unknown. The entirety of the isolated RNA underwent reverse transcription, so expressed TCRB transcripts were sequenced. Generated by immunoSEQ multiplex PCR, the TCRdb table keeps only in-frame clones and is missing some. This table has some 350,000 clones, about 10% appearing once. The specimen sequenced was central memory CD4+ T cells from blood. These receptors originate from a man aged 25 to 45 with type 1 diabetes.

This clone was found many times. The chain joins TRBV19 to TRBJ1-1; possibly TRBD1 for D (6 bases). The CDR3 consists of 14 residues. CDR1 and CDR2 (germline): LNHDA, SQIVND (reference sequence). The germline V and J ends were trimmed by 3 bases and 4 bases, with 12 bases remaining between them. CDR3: CASSMQQGFTEAFF. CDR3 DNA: TGTGCCAGTAGTATGCAACAGGGTTTCACTGAAGCTTTCTTT.

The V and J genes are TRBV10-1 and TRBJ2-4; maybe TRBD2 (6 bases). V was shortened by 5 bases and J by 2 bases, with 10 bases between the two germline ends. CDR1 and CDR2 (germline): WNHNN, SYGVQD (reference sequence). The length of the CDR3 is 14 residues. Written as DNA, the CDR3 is TGCGCCAGCAGTCCGGGGGTGACCAAAAACATTCAGTACTTC. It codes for CASSPGVTKNIQYF.

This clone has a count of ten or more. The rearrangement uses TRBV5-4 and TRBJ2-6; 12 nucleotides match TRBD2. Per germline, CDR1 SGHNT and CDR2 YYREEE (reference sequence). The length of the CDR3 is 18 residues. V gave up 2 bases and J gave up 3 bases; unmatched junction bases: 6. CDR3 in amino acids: CASSLLAGGVNGANVLTF. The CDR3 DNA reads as TGTGCCAGCAGCTTACTAGCGGGAGGTGTTAATGGGGCCAACGTCCTGACTTTC.

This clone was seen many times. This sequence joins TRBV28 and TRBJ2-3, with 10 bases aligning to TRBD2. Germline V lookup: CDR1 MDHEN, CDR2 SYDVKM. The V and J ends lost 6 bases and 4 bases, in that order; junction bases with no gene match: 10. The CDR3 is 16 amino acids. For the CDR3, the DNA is TGTGCCAGCAGCACACCAGCGGGAGGGAGGTCAGATACGCAGTATTTT. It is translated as CASSTPAGGRSDTQYF.

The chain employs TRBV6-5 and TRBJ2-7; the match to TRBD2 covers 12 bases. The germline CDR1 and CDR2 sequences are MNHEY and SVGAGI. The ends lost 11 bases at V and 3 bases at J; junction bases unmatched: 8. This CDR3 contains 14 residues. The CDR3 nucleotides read TGTGCCTCGACGACTAGCGGGGGTTTCTACGAGCAGTACTTC. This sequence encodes CASTTSGGFYEQYF.